One T cell receptor (beta chain) is described in this entry. This clone was seen a few times. Its target antigen remains unknown. Per-base quality was not reported, and no clone a single base away is much larger than it. Patients with a history of autoimmune disease or receiving systemic immunosuppression were excluded from the trial. In every dose cohort, peripheral blood was drawn for TCR sequencing at baseline, cycle 4 day 1, and cycle 7 day 1. The samples were taken from a phase I, first-in-human, multicenter, open-label dose-escalation trial of ivuxolimab. Adults with locally advanced or metastatic head and neck squamous cell, hepatocellular, melanoma or renal cell carcinoma were enrolled in the trial. CD4+ and CD8+ T cells were sorted separately from peripheral blood before TCR sequencing. The sample originates from a study of OX40 agonist ivuxolimab in advanced cancers. Context from the whole study: Ivuxolimab, which targeted the costimulatory receptor OX40 (CD134), was an agonistic, fully human IgG2 monoclonal antibody. Intravenous ivuxolimab was administered to patients every 2 weeks at six dose levels: 0.01, 0.1, 0.3, 1.5, 3 and 10 mg/kg. Among the roughly 52 dose-escalation patients, some 19 had hepatocellular carcinoma, 15 or so melanoma, 9 renal cell carcinoma and 9 head and neck cancer. In the dose-escalation cohort, nearly 85% of patients were male, and the mean age was roughly 60 years with a range of about 20 to 90. Prior anti-PD-1, anti-PD-L1 or anti-CTLA-4 therapy was permitted, and approximately 40% of dose-escalation patients had received checkpoint inhibitors. Partial responses occurred in three dose-escalation patients: two with cutaneous melanoma and one with hepatocellular carcinoma. The purpose of peripheral TCRbeta sequencing was to test whether ivuxolimab changed TCR sequence diversity and led to clonal T-cell expansion. The paper covers the monotherapy dose-escalation part of the phase I ivuxolimab trial, which included N of about 51 patients. What the authors observed across the whole study: In the 0.1-3.0 mg/kg groups, partial responders had among the lowest normalized peripheral clonal expansion, particularly in CD8+ T cells. After ivuxolimab, more expanded clones were found on average in CD8+ T cells than in CD4+ T cells. The antigen specificity of the clonally expanded peripheral T cells was not determined. At doses from 0.1 to 3.0 mg/kg, clonal expansion was seen in both CD4+ and CD8+ blood T cells between baseline and week 6. Low levels of normalized T-cell clonal expansion were also seen in some patients who did not respond.

Genomic DNA was isolated from the sorted cells so that the TCRbeta CDR3 region could be sequenced. The immunoSEQ Assay was used for sequencing of TCRbeta CDR3 regions. Held by TCRdb, this immuneACCESS table contains in-frame sequences only and omits some clones. Under half of the omission traces to an unresolved V gene where checked; the cause of the rest is unknown. The sample yields 48,000 or so clones; approximately 86% were counted once. Of the sample, approximately 1.1% is held by the ten largest clones. The germline V gene (reference sequence) sets CDR1 to MNHEY and CDR2 to SMNVEV. For this chain, trimming is 6 bases at the V end and 2 bases at the J end, and the number of junction bases without a gene match is 7. The CDR3, from cysteine to phenylalanine, totals 14 residues. Only the CDR3 DNA stays, 42 bases, in frame from base 1.

The clonotype was recovered from an adult with an advanced solid tumor such as melanoma, head and neck, liver or kidney cancer. The chain was built from TRBV27 and TRBJ2-7; 7 central bases correspond to TRBD1. The sequenced sample was CD4+ or CD8+ T cells sorted from blood, obtained in a trial of the OX40 agonist ivuxolimab. The CDR3 region: CASRPLDRAYEQYF. Read as DNA, the sequence is TGTGCCAGCAGACCACTTGACAGGGCCTACGAGCAGTACTTC.